A single sample gave rise to the 24 T cell receptor beta chains below, sequenced in a study of blood T cells in healthy people across ages. The authors ran a second PCR of roughly 6 to 12 cycles using a sample-barcoded 5' primer and a J-beta primer mix. TCRdb itself ran the 5' RACE reads through MiXCR, one entry per CDR3 protein. The repertoire holds some 1 million distinct CDR3 sequences, with less than 50% as singletons. Material: blood. Source of these receptors: a woman aged 55-69 years in good health.

The gene calls are TRBV20-1 and TRBJ2-7; D may be TRBD1 (5 bases). The V gene's germline CDR1 is DFQATT and CDR2 SNEGSKA (reference sequence). The V and J ends lost 7 bases and 2 bases respectively, with 9 bases between them. The CDR3 runs to 11 residues. CDR3 residues: CSVSDTYEQYF. DNA of the CDR3: TGCAGTGTCTCGGACACCTACGAGCAGTACTTC.

This chain joins TRBV20-1 and TRBJ2-3; D remains unclear. This CDR3 is 12 amino acids long. The germline gives CDR1 DFQATT, CDR2 SNEGSKA (reference sequence). Trimming pared 6 bases from V and 2 bases from J, leaving 9 bases between. CDR3 sequence reads: CSARIFTDTQYF. Here the CDR3 DNA reads TGCAGTGCACGGATATTCACAGATACGCAGTATTTT.

The chain has TRBV7-3 and TRBJ1-1; 7 bases line up with TRBD1. The germline CDR1 and CDR2 sequences are SGHTA and FQGTGA. The CDR3 loop spans 18 amino acids. V gave up 2 bases and J gave up 5 bases; unmatched junction bases: 17. The CDR3 DNA sequence: TGTGCCAGCAGCTTAGAGTCCCGGGACAGAGGACCAGGGACTGAAGCTTTCTTT. It specifies CASSLESRDRGPGTEAFF. The entire variable domain, with the rest obtained from reference TRBV7-3 and TRBJ1-1, is as follows: GAGVSQTPSNKVTEKGKYVELRCDPISGHTALYWYRQSLGQGPEFLIYFQGTGAADDSGLPNDRFFAVRPEGSVSTLKIQRTERGDSAVYLCASSLESRDRGPGTEAFFGQGTRLTVV.

The J gene is TRBJ1-2, the V gene TRBV2; no clear D. Germline V gene data show CDR1 as SNHLY and CDR2 as FYNNEI. Trimming took off 1 base at V and 5 bases at J, with 20 bases between the two ends. The CDR3 loop spans 17 amino acids. In DNA form, the CDR3 reads TGTGCCAGCAGTGAAGGGGGAGGGAGTCGCCTGGGGTATGGCTACACCTTC. It yields the protein CASSEGGGSRLGYGYTF.

A few counts support this clonotype. The chain combines TRBV20-1 with TRBJ2-5, with 12 bases fitting TRBD2. Germline lookup yields CDR1 DFQATT and CDR2 SNEGSKA (reference sequence). V lost 5 bases to trimming and J lost 3 bases; unmatched junction nucleotides: 16. The CDR3 has 18 residues. CDR3 in amino acids: CSAPNRVGGLAGKETQYF. In DNA, the CDR3 is TGCAGTGCTCCCAACCGCGTGGGTGGACTAGCGGGAAAAGAGACCCAGTACTTC.

The chain has TRBV27 and TRBJ2-7; 9 nucleotides agree with TRBD1. V was pared by 6 bases and J by 2 bases, with 5 bases of the junction left unmatched. CDR3 size: 14 residues. CDR1 is MNHEY, CDR2 SMNVEV, per germline (reference sequence). The CDR3 sequence is CASRPTGGPYEQYF. The CDR3 nucleotides are TGTGCCAGCAGACCCACAGGGGGCCCCTACGAGCAGTACTTC.

The chain combines TRBV28 with TRBJ2-7, with TRBD1 identical over 7 bases. The V gene end was trimmed by 6 bases and the J gene end by 5 bases; junction bases not matched to a gene: 13. The CDR3 runs 15 residues. Germline V lookup: CDR1 MDHEN, CDR2 SYDVKM. CDR3 sequence reads: CASSPGAQGDHEQYF. The CDR3 coding sequence is TGTGCCAGCAGCCCTGGTGCCCAGGGGGACCACGAGCAGTACTTC. The variable domain in full, completed from reference TRBV28 and TRBJ2-7, reads DVKVTQSSRYLVKRTGEKVFLECVQDMDHENMFWYRQDPGLGLRLIYFSYDVKMKEKGDIPEGYSVSREKKERFSLILESASTNQTSMYLCASSPGAQGDHEQYFGPGTRLTVT.

This clonotype was recorded a few times. The V and J genes are TRBV20-1 and TRBJ2-4; D unclear. The CDR3 is 12 amino acids. Trimming pared 5 bases from V and 9 bases from J, leaving 14 bases between. Germline CDR1 DFQATT, CDR2 SNEGSKA (reference sequence). CDR3 region: CSAPQDGIIQYF. CDR3 in DNA: TGCAGTGCTCCTCAGGACGGTATCATTCAGTACTTC.

Points on this clonotype: The junction departs from germline at one end; a sequencing error may be responsible. The chain is built from TRBV29-1 and TRBJ2-4; D is perhaps TRBD1 (6 bases). Matching the DNA end better, TRBJ2-7 makes the J call doubtful. Per germline, CDR1 SQVTM and CDR2 ANQGSEA. The CDR3 runs 15 residues. The CDR3 here is CNVERGRGAPYEQYF. The CDR3 region has the DNA TGCAACGTTGAACGGGGCAGGGGTGCACCCTACGAGCAGTACTTC.

This clonotype was counted between two and nine times. The chain employs TRBV25-1 and TRBJ2-5, with D unresolved. The CDR3 is 14 amino acids. Germline V CDR1 and CDR2: MGHDK, SYGVNS. V was shortened by 3 bases and J by 5 bases, with 13 bases between the two germline ends. CDR3 nucleotides: TGTGCCAGCAGTGACGGCAGTAGTGACGAGACCCAGTACTTC. It is translated as CASSDGSSDETQYF.

The chain has TRBV7-2 and TRBJ2-1; 7 bases align to TRBD2. V was pared by 2 bases and J by 13 bases, with 11 bases of the junction left unmatched. Germline values: CDR1 SGHTA, CDR2 FQGNSA. The CDR3 has 14 residues. In nucleotides, the CDR3 is TGTGCCAGCAGCTTAATCGAGACTAGCCGCTTTCAGTTCTTC. Its translation: CASSLIETSRFQFF.

The V and J genes are TRBV6-1 and TRBJ2-7, with 9 nucleotides matching TRBD2. CDR1 MNHNS and CDR2 SASEGT come from the germline V gene. Trimming cost V 3 bases and J 6 bases; bases outside gene matches: 3. The CDR3 length is 13 residues. CDR3 nucleotide sequence: TGTGCCAGCAGTGAGACTAGCGGATTCGAGCAGTACTTC. Translating it yields CASSETSGFEQYF.

The chain combines TRBV4-1 with TRBJ2-1; TRBD1 matches at 11 bases. Trimming took 4 bases from V and 10 from J; bases not matched to a gene: 6. Looked up from germline, CDR1 is MGHRA and CDR2 is YSYEKL. CDR3 length equals 14 residues. The CDR3 loop reads CASSPGQGVREQFF. The CDR3 DNA reads as TGCGCCAGCAGCCCGGGACAGGGGGTAAGGGAGCAGTTCTTC.

This clonotype showed up many times. V is TRBV12-3 or TRBV12-4 and J is TRBJ2-7; the D gene is possibly TRBD1 (6 bases). The CDR3 extends over 15 amino acids. Trimming shortened V by 5 bases and J by 0 bases, and 14 bases separated the two germline ends. DNA for the CDR3: TGTGCCAGCAGTCCTGGGGCAGGGGACTCCTACGAGCAGTACTTC. This translates into CASSPGAGDSYEQYF.

The chain joins TRBV11-1 to TRBJ2-1, with 14 bases identical to TRBD2. CDR1 SGHAT and CDR2 FQDESV come from the germline V gene (reference sequence). After removal of 5 bases from V and 0 bases from J, the junction contained 3 bases not matched to a gene. CDR3 length: 17 residues. The CDR3 DNA is TGTGCCAGCAGCGTGACTAGCGGGAGGGCCTCCTACAATGAGCAGTTCTTC. It specifies CASSVTSGRASYNEQFF. Full variable domain (rest looked up from reference TRBV11-1 and TRBJ2-1): EAEVAQSPRYKITEKSQAVAFWCDPISGHATLYWYRQILGQGPELLVQFQDESVVDDSQLPKDRFSAERLKGVDSTLKIQPAELGDSAMYLCASSVTSGRASYNEQFFGPGTRLTVL.

In this sample, this clonotype turned up a few times. The CDR3 DNA is TGCAGCGTTGTTGAGGGGGATCGGGGTGGCTACACCTTC. Encoded protein: CSVVEGDRGGYTF. The chain links TRBV29-1 to TRBJ1-2; D perhaps matches TRBD1 (6 bases). Trimming cost V 4 bases and J 7 bases, with 16 bases left between them. Germline V gene data show CDR1 as SQVTM and CDR2 as ANQGSEA. This CDR3 has 13 residues. The full variable domain, rest sourced from reference TRBV29-1 and TRBJ1-2, is SAVISQKPSRDICQRGTSLTIQCQVDSQVTMMFWYRQQPGQSLTLIATANQGSEATYESGFVIDKFPISRPNLTFSTLTVSNMSPEDSSIYLCSVVEGDRGGYTFGSGTRLTVV.

V gene TRBV19 combines with J gene TRBJ2-3, with D possibly matching TRBD2 (6 bases). Germline-derived CDR1 and CDR2 are LNHDA and SQIVND (reference sequence). V was pared by 1 base and J by 0 bases, with 11 bases between. This CDR3 has 16 amino acids. In DNA form, the CDR3 reads TGTGCCAGTAGTATAGGCGGGAAAGGTAGCACAGATACGCAGTATTTT. This codes for CASSIGGKGSTDTQYF.

This chain links TRBV29-1 with TRBJ2-3; 9 bases map to TRBD2. Germline V lookup: CDR1 SQVTM, CDR2 ANQGSEA. With 4 bases clipped from V and 4 bases from J, the junction kept 6 bases outside the gene matches. The CDR3 extends over 14 amino acids. CDR3 nucleotides: TGCAGCGTTGGAAGGGGACTAGCATCAGATACGCAGTATTTT. Encoded protein: CSVGRGLASDTQYF.

This clonotype was detected only a few times. This sequence joins TRBV25-1 and TRBJ2-7; D gene ambiguous. With 4 bases removed from V and 5 bases from J, the gap between germline ends came to 15 bases. The length of the CDR3 is 14 residues. Per germline, CDR1 MGHDK and CDR2 SYGVNS. CDR3 in DNA: TGTGCCAGCAGTGGGCTCGGCACAGTCAACGAGCAGTACTTC. Residues: CASSGLGTVNEQYF.

The gene calls are TRBV27 and TRBJ2-7, with D perhaps TRBD1 or TRBD2 (6 bases each). The CDR3 spans 14 residues. V was clipped by 1 base and J by 7 bases, with 14 bases between them. CDR1 is MNHEY and CDR2 is SMNVEV in the germline V gene (reference sequence). CDR3 sequence: CASSLFNRAGEQYF. The CDR3 region has the DNA TGTGCCAGCAGTTTATTTAACAGGGCGGGGGAGCAGTACTTC.

This rearrangement joins TRBV14 to TRBJ2-1; tentatively, D is TRBD2 (5 bases). The germline gives CDR1 SGHDN, CDR2 FVKESK. Trimming stripped 3 bases from V and 6 bases from J, with 24 bases between. The CDR3 contains 18 residues. CDR3 coding DNA: TGTGCCAGCAGCCAGGGAGAGATAGGAGCCGCGAGGAGCAATGAGCAGTTCTTC. Protein product: CASSQGEIGAARSNEQFF. Full variable domain (remainder filled in from reference TRBV14 and TRBJ2-1): EAGVTQFPSHSVIEKGQTVTLRCDPISGHDNLYWYRRVMGKEIKFLLHFVKESKQDESGMPNNRFLAERTGGTYSTLKVQPAELEDSGVYFCASSQGEIGAARSNEQFFGPGTRLTVL.

About this clonotype itself: One end of the junction varies from germline; a read error may be responsible. V is TRBV28 and J is TRBJ1-5; D might be TRBD1 (5 bases). Germline CDR1 MDHEN, CDR2 SYDVKM. The CDR3 length is 17 residues. The CDR3 bases are TGTGCCAGCAGTTTGAGATCACCCAGACAGACAGCGCAGCTCCAGCATTTT. Translated: CASSLRSPRQTAQLQHF.

This chain joins TRBV12-3 or TRBV12-4 and TRBJ2-1; 11 nucleotides agree with TRBD2. There are 16 residues in the CDR3. V lost 7 bases to trimming and J lost 4 bases; unmatched junction nucleotides: 9. CDR3 region: CASNRSGGAGYNEQFF. Written as DNA, the CDR3 is TGTGCCAGCAACCGTAGCGGGGGGGCGGGTTACAATGAGCAGTTCTTC.

The sample holds a few counts of this clonotype. J is TRBJ2-7 and V is TRBV6-2 or TRBV6-3; TRBD2 agrees at 10 bases. Germline V gives CDR1 MNHEY, CDR2 SVGEGT. This CDR3 has 18 residues. Trimming took 0 bases from V and 3 from J; bases not matched to a gene: 11. The CDR3: CASSYSRGLEREGYEQYF. In DNA, the CDR3 is TGTGCCAGCAGTTACTCCCGCGGACTCGAGCGGGAGGGCTACGAGCAGTACTTC.